Listed below are T cell receptor beta chains from one sample, sequenced in a study of blood T cell repertoires in COVID-19. Sequencing was performed with immunoSEQ multiplex PCR; in TCRdb, only in-frame clones are kept and a portion is missing. The sample yields approximately 110,000 clones, roughly 69% seen once. The sequencing input was peripheral blood. These receptor sequences come from a man older than 75 with acute or convalescent COVID-19. CDR3s include the opening cysteine and the closing phenylalanine or tryptophan. A D gene is named only where the DNA matches it firmly. Clone size, where shown, is once, few, many, or a class for clones that have expanded.

D	V	size	J	CDR3	DNA
TRBD1	TRBV28	.	TRBJ1-2	CASQTTTGGNYGYTF	TGTGCCAGCCAGACGACGACAGGGGGTAACTATGGCTACACCTTC
TRBD1	TRBV28	.	TRBJ1-3	CASSLGPGTGVSYGNTIYF	TGTGCCAGCAGTTTGGGGCCCGGGACAGGGGTGTCCTATGGAAACACCATATATTTT
TRBD2	TRBV4-1	few	TRBJ2-1	CASSQELAGEGYNEQFF	TGCGCCAGCAGCCAAGAATTAGCGGGAGAGGGGTACAATGAGCAGTTCTTC
.	TRBV4-3	.	TRBJ2-7	CASSQMVGQNYEQYF	TGCGCCAGCAGCCAGATGGTGGGGCAGAACTACGAGCAGTACTTC
TRBD2	TRBV5-1	.	TRBJ2-7	CASSTPSGRVLGEDEQYF	TGCGCCAGCAGCACCCCTAGCGGGAGGGTCCTCGGTGAGGACGAGCAGTACTTC
TRBD1	TRBV30	.	TRBJ1-4	CAWSKGQYEKLFF	TGTGCCTGGAGCAAGGGACAGTATGAAAAACTGTTTTTT
.	TRBV7-3	.	TRBJ2-7	CASSMAGTNYEQYF	TGTGCCAGCAGCATGGCCGGGACAAACTACGAGCAGTACTTC
.	TRBV6-1	.	TRBJ1-2	CASLLSGGNNGYTF	TGTGCCAGTCTGTTGTCTGGGGGCAATAATGGCTACACCTTC
TRBD2	TRBV3-1/TRBV3-2	.	TRBJ2-1	CASKDLAGSYNEQFF	TGTGCCAGCAAAGACCTAGCGGGGTCCTACAATGAGCAGTTCTTC
.	TRBV30	.	TRBJ2-5	CAWSVQPSWGVETQYF	TGTGCCTGGAGTGTACAACCCTCATGGGGAGTGGAGACCCAGTACTTC
.	TRBV3-1/TRBV3-2	many	TRBJ1-5	CASSQDTGQNQPQHF	TGTGCCAGCAGCCAGGACACAGGTCAAAATCAGCCCCAGCATTTT
TRBD1	TRBV5-1	.	TRBJ1-2	CASSKGQGGSGYTF	TGCGCCAGCAGCAAAGGACAGGGAGGCTCTGGCTACACCTTC
.	TRBV20-1	.	TRBJ2-1	CSAWDILEQFF	TGCAGTGCCTGGGACATTCTTGAGCAGTTCTTC
.	TRBV28	.	TRBJ1-6	CASRPAAQYNSPLHF	TGTGCCAGCAGGCCTGCGGCCCAGTATAATTCACCCCTCCACTTT
.	TRBV6-1	few	TRBJ2-7	CASSEKGQGSYEQYF	TGTGCCAGCAGTGAAAAGGGTCAGGGGTCCTACGAGCAGTACTTC
TRBD2	TRBV7-6	.	TRBJ2-2	CASSPRTSGNTGELFF	TGTGCCAGCAGCCCGAGGACTAGCGGAAACACCGGGGAGCTGTTTTTT
.	TRBV7-2	few	TRBJ1-2	CASSFIRGSRGYTF	TGTGCCAGCAGCTTTATCCGGGGGTCCCGTGGCTACACCTTC
TRBD2	TRBV5-1	few	TRBJ2-5	CASSLGSSGSGETQYF	TGCGCCAGCAGCTTGGGTAGTAGCGGGAGTGGAGAGACCCAGTACTTC
TRBD2	TRBV28	.	TRBJ2-5	CASSLAGGKETQYF	TGTGCCAGCAGTTTAGCGGGAGGGAAAGAGACCCAGTACTTC
TRBD2	TRBV19	.	TRBJ2-5	CASSISRGAGETQYF	TGTGCCAGTAGTATTTCGCGGGGGGCGGGCGAGACCCAGTACTTC
TRBD1	TRBV7-2	.	TRBJ1-3	CASSLASGTGLSGNTIYF	TGTGCCAGCAGCTTAGCGTCCGGGACAGGGCTCTCTGGAAACACCATATATTTT
.	TRBV7-3	.	TRBJ1-4	CASSCYRATNEKLFF	TGTGCCAGCAGCTGCTACAGAGCAACTAATGAAAAACTGTTTTTT
TRBD2	TRBV28	.	TRBJ2-1	CASSWAGGYVYNEQFF	TGTGCCAGCAGTTGGGCGGGAGGATACGTTTACAATGAGCAGTTCTTC
.	TRBV6-1	few	TRBJ2-1	CASSEGDEQFF	TGTGCCAGCAGTGAGGGAGATGAGCAGTTCTTC